The entry that follows covers one TCR beta chain sequence. This entry comes from a study of technical replicates of blood from several donors. This table comes from immunoSEQ multiplex PCR, and its TCRdb copy is limited to in-frame clones, with some not included. The sample includes fewer than 100,000 clones, 90% to 95% of them seen just once. CDR3 length: 19 amino acids. Germline assignment: CDR1 SEHNR and CDR2 FQNEAQ (reference sequence). The V end was cut by 7 bases, the J end by 0 bases, with 22 bases between. This TCR derives from a human donor in good health. The chain has TRBV7-9 and TRBJ2-6, with D possibly matching TRBD2 (6 bases). Sample: T cells isolated from PBMCs. The CDR3 nucleotides are TGTGCCAGCACTCCCCCTGGGCTAGCGCTACTCTCTGGGGCCAACGTCCTGACTTTC. Protein: CASTPPGLALLSGANVLTF.